The rows below give T cell receptor beta chains drawn from one sample of a study of T cell changes during pregnancy in multiple sclerosis. Sequencing was performed with immunoSEQ multiplex PCR; in TCRdb, only in-frame clones are kept and a portion is missing. Of 90,000 to 95,000 clones in the sample, around 92% were seen once. The source was peripheral blood, collected in the third trimester of pregnancy. The source of these receptors is a female donor with multiple sclerosis, enrolled in a pregnancy study. The conserved cysteine and the conserved F or W are not part of the CDR3 here. The order of the fields is CDR3 protein, J gene, V gene.

CDR3aa: ASRTSGDEQY
j_gene: TRBJ2-7
v_gene: TRBV28

CDR3aa: ASRNTGISGNTIY
j_gene: TRBJ1-3
v_gene: TRBV6-5

CDR3aa: ASSQQFMNTEAF
j_gene: TRBJ1-1
v_gene: TRBV5-1

CDR3aa: ASSEPTDRFNEKLF
j_gene: TRBJ1-4
v_gene: TRBV2

CDR3aa: ASSDRGRLQETQY
j_gene: TRBJ2-5
v_gene: TRBV6-1

CDR3aa: ASSLQGWNQPQH
j_gene: TRBJ1-5
v_gene: TRBV27

CDR3aa: ASSLRRESSYEQY
j_gene: TRBJ2-7
v_gene: TRBV7-8

CDR3aa: AWGLAGATYEQY
j_gene: TRBJ2-7
v_gene: TRBV30

CDR3aa: SVEDRFGYT
j_gene: TRBJ1-2
v_gene: TRBV29-1

CDR3aa: ATAGDSNQPQH
j_gene: TRBJ1-5
v_gene: TRBV6-6

CDR3aa: ASSLNRQGVSNQPQH
j_gene: TRBJ1-5
v_gene: TRBV28

CDR3aa: ASRVDRVGSYEQY
j_gene: TRBJ2-7
v_gene: TRBV6-1

CDR3aa: ASSLTTGRAGYEQY
j_gene: TRBJ2-7
v_gene: TRBV6-5

CDR3aa: ASSLDGSGANVLT
j_gene: TRBJ2-6
v_gene: TRBV5-1

CDR3aa: ASSRPSTGSGQY
j_gene: TRBJ2-7
v_gene: TRBV6-6

CDR3aa: ASTPGTGGRRDEQY
j_gene: TRBJ2-7
v_gene: TRBV27

CDR3aa: ASSQDRGAGKGYT
j_gene: TRBJ1-2
v_gene: TRBV4-2

CDR3aa: ASSLAGGPVAEQF
j_gene: TRBJ2-1
v_gene: TRBV2

CDR3aa: ASTTARTVISYNEQF
j_gene: TRBJ2-1
v_gene: TRBV27

CDR3aa: ASSLILQGVYYEQY
j_gene: TRBJ2-7
v_gene: TRBV28

CDR3aa: ASSFQRGGYEQY
j_gene: TRBJ2-7
v_gene: TRBV27

CDR3aa: ASGTSGPGGGQY
j_gene: TRBJ2-3
v_gene: TRBV2

CDR3aa: ASSYSISNSYNEQF
j_gene: TRBJ2-1
v_gene: TRBV6-7

CDR3aa: ASSPGAEQF
j_gene: TRBJ2-1
v_gene: TRBV18

CDR3aa: ASSSGTSSQSTQY
j_gene: TRBJ2-3
v_gene: TRBV7-8

CDR3aa: ASSEETGDYEQY
j_gene: TRBJ2-7
v_gene: TRBV2

CDR3aa: ATREGEQY
j_gene: TRBJ2-7
v_gene: TRBV2

CDR3aa: ASEGVLAKNIQY
j_gene: TRBJ2-4
v_gene: TRBV19

CDR3aa: ASRRDRNTEAF
j_gene: TRBJ1-1
v_gene: TRBV5-6

CDR3aa: ASSQRTGLTGELF
j_gene: TRBJ2-2
v_gene: TRBV7-8

CDR3aa: ASQSGGKETQY
j_gene: TRBJ2-5
v_gene: TRBV5-1

CDR3aa: ASSSGGSSYEQY
j_gene: TRBJ2-7
v_gene: TRBV5-6

CDR3aa: ASSSYRYGNTIY
j_gene: TRBJ1-3
v_gene: TRBV11-2

CDR3aa: ASRRTGGYEQY
j_gene: TRBJ2-7
v_gene: TRBV6-5

CDR3aa: ASSLGGRGGANVLT
j_gene: TRBJ2-6
v_gene: TRBV9

CDR3aa: ASSFRQGFEKLF
j_gene: TRBJ1-4
v_gene: TRBV28

CDR3aa: ASSLAPNQPQH
j_gene: TRBJ1-5
v_gene: TRBV7-8

CDR3aa: ASSISGFGTEAF
j_gene: TRBJ1-1
v_gene: TRBV19

CDR3aa: AWSVFGGLAGRTNTGELF
j_gene: TRBJ2-2
v_gene: TRBV30

CDR3aa: ASSRQLTSYEQY
j_gene: TRBJ2-7
v_gene: TRBV28

CDR3aa: SVEARLQEQF
j_gene: TRBJ2-1
v_gene: TRBV29-1

CDR3aa: ASSYRQANTEAF
j_gene: TRBJ1-1
v_gene: TRBV5-1

CDR3aa: ASSLLAGASYEQY
j_gene: TRBJ2-7
v_gene: TRBV5-1

CDR3aa: ASISGGSGSQPQH
j_gene: TRBJ1-5
v_gene: TRBV6-1

CDR3aa: ASTARGPRFGGYT
j_gene: TRBJ1-2
v_gene: TRBV2

CDR3aa: ASSEAGGGAEAF
j_gene: TRBJ1-1
v_gene: TRBV6-1

CDR3aa: ASSVGTGTKYNEQF
j_gene: TRBJ2-1
v_gene: TRBV9

CDR3aa: ASSYQGFTDTQY
j_gene: TRBJ2-3
v_gene: TRBV6-5

CDR3aa: ASSLWAQAGGGTGELF
j_gene: TRBJ2-2
v_gene: TRBV27

CDR3aa: ASSQATGRHGEQY
j_gene: TRBJ2-7
v_gene: TRBV14

CDR3aa: ASSWAIDNYGYT
j_gene: TRBJ1-2
v_gene: TRBV5-6

CDR3aa: ASSQPDYPGQGYHQPQH
j_gene: TRBJ1-5
v_gene: TRBV16

CDR3aa: ASSQGGDETQY
j_gene: TRBJ2-5
v_gene: TRBV4-1

CDR3aa: ASSFMTSGSRREQY
j_gene: TRBJ2-7
v_gene: TRBV5-6

CDR3aa: ASSLSSGTSINEQF
j_gene: TRBJ2-1
v_gene: TRBV27

CDR3aa: ASSEAQSGGGYT
j_gene: TRBJ1-2
v_gene: TRBV6-1

CDR3aa: AISEAGGSNYGYT
j_gene: TRBJ1-2
v_gene: TRBV10-3

CDR3aa: ASNPGKRRRGSYEQY
j_gene: TRBJ2-7
v_gene: TRBV5-6

CDR3aa: ASSGGDTYPYNEQF
j_gene: TRBJ2-1
v_gene: TRBV5-6